These T cell receptor beta chains were read from a single sample in a study of early T cells in non-severe SARS-CoV-2 infection. One entry per CDR3 protein results from TCRdb running MiXCR on the 5' RACE reads. The table shows around 49,000 distinct CDR3 sequences, with about 4.2% occurring only once. The sequenced sample consisted of whole blood. Receptors were obtained from an adult who was a healthcare worker with PCR-confirmed SARS-CoV-2 infection or an uninfected control (not recorded which). The CDR3 runs from the conserved cysteine through the conserved F or W. A D gene is named only where the DNA matches it firmly. Size is omitted from some rows. Given values are once, few, many or a class for expanded clones.

j_call v_call clone_size d_call cdr3_nt cdr3_aa
TRBJ1-5 TRBV27 many TRBD1 TGTGCCAGCAGTTTAAACAGGGGATACAATCAGCCCCAGCATTTT CASSLNRGYNQPQHF
TRBJ2-1 TRBV21-1 many . TGTGCCAGCAGCAAAGGATCTAGCGGGAGGGCCTCCGATGAGCAGTTCTTC CASSKGSSGRASDEQFF
TRBJ2-1 TRBV29-1 many . TGCAGCGTTGACGGACAGTACAATGAGCAGTTCTTC CSVDGQYNEQFF
TRBJ2-3 TRBV11-2 medium-sized . TGTGCCAGCAGCTCCGGGACAGCGGGGGATACGCAGTATTTT CASSSGTAGDTQYF
TRBJ2-1 TRBV9 few . TGTGCCAGCAGCCCCGACCCGGAGGCCGGTGAGCAGTTCTTC CASSPDPEAGEQFF
TRBJ2-3 TRBV29-1 . . TGCAGCGTTGGGATGGGTACGCAGTATTTT CSVGMGTQYF
TRBJ1-4 TRBV4-3 many TRBD1 TGCGCCAGCAGCCGCGGGACAGCAACAACTAATGAAAAACTGTTTTTT CASSRGTATTNEKLFF
TRBJ2-1 TRBV11-2 many TRBD1 TGTGCCAGCAGTGCAACCGGGACAGGGGTTAGGGATGAGCAGTTCTTC CASSATGTGVRDEQFF
TRBJ2-4 TRBV23-1 many . TGCGCCAGCAGTCGGAGGAAAAACATTCAGTACTTC CASSRRKNIQYF
TRBJ2-2 TRBV7-8 many . TGTGCCAGCAGCCTCACCCACACCGGGGAGCTGTTTTTT CASSLTHTGELFF
TRBJ1-6 TRBV5-4 many TRBD1 TGTGCCAGCAGACGGGACAGGGGCAATTCACCCCTCCACTTT CASRRDRGNSPLHF
TRBJ2-1 TRBV6-5 many . TGTGCCAGCAGTACGACTCGGCCGGACCATGAGCAGTTCTTC CASSTTRPDHEQFF
TRBJ2-1 TRBV14 many . TGTGCCAGCACAAGAGGGGACGGGCGTTACAATGAGCAGTTCTTC CASTRGDGRYNEQFF
TRBJ2-1 TRBV29-1 . TRBD2 TGCAGCAGTGGACTAGCGGGAGCCGGTAAGCAGTTCTTC CSSGLAGAGKQFF